This passage covers 17 T cell receptor beta chains from one sample sequenced in a study of OX40 agonist ivuxolimab in advanced cancers. Libraries were made using the immunoSEQ multiplex PCR assay. TCRdb limited this immuneACCESS table to in-frame rearrangements with V and J called. A share of clones is missing; checked studies link under half to unresolved V genes, and the rest is unexplained. Recorded for this sample are 100,000 to 120,000 clones; roughly 87% of them occurred a single time. The ten largest clones capture around 0.27% of the sample. The material was CD4+ or CD8+ T cells sorted from blood, obtained in a trial of the OX40 agonist ivuxolimab. These receptors originate from an adult with an advanced solid tumor such as melanoma, head and neck, liver or kidney cancer.

CDR3 loop: CASSTPGNSPLHF. The DNA for the CDR3 is TGTGCCAGTAGTACTCCAGGGAATTCACCCCTCCACTTT. This chain joins TRBV19 and TRBJ1-6; D may be TRBD1 (5 bases). Trimming left V 4 bases short and J 7 bases short, with 8 bases between. Germline assignment: CDR1 LNHDA and CDR2 SQIVND (reference sequence). The CDR3 spans 13 residues.

A single count supports this clone. The DNA for the CDR3 is TGCAGTGCGGTCTTCTACAATGAGCAGTTCTTC. Its translation is CSAVFYNEQFF. The V call is TRBV20-1, the J call TRBJ2-1; no clear D gene. V gave up 6 bases and J gave up 3 bases, with 6 bases separating them. Germline V gene sequence: CDR1 DFQATT, CDR2 SNEGSKA (reference sequence). The CDR3 is made up of 11 amino acids.

The gene calls are TRBV30 and TRBJ2-5; either TRBD1 or TRBD2 may supply D (7 bases each). The CDR3 is 18 amino acids. Germline V lookup: CDR1 GTSNPN, CDR2 SVGIG (reference sequence). V lost 1 base, J lost 1 base, and 22 bases lay in between. The CDR3 is CAWSGGATDREGQETQYF. CDR3 nucleotides: TGTGCCTGGAGTGGGGGCGCTACCGACAGGGAGGGCCAAGAGACCCAGTACTTC. The entire variable domain, with the rest obtained from reference TRBV30 and TRBJ2-5, is as follows: SQTIHQWPATLVQPVGSPLSLECTVEGTSNPNLYWYRQAAGRGLQLLFYSVGIGQISSEVPQNLSASRPQDRQFILSSKKLLLSDSGFYLCAWSGGATDREGQETQYFGPGTRLLVL.

The chain uses TRBV7-8 and TRBJ2-7, with 8 bases lining up with TRBD2. This CDR3 comprises 12 residues. Germline values: CDR1 SGHVS, CDR2 FQNEAQ. The trim removed 2 bases at V and 6 bases at J, leaving 0 bases unmatched. This CDR3 is CASSLLAGEQYF. Here the CDR3 DNA reads TGTGCCAGCAGCTTACTAGCGGGCGAGCAGTACTTC.

This chain uses TRBV4-1 with TRBJ2-7; D might be TRBD1 (5 bases). Per the germline V gene, CDR1 is MGHRA and CDR2 is YSYEKL. The CDR3 runs to 18 residues. V was pared by 0 bases and J by 4 bases, with 22 bases between. Here the CDR3 DNA reads TGCGCCAGCAGCCAAGATCACAGGCAAGCAGTTAATCGGTACGAGCAGTACTTC. Encoded protein: CASSQDHRQAVNRYEQYF.

This sequence joins TRBV9 and TRBJ2-3, with 10 bases fitting TRBD2. Trimming removed 3 bases from V and 3 bases from J; junction bases left unmatched: 1. The CDR3 is made up of 14 amino acids. Germline values: CDR1 SGDLS, CDR2 YYNGEE. CDR3 amino acids: CASSETSGTDTQYF. The CDR3 coding sequence is TGTGCCAGCAGCGAGACTAGCGGGACAGATACGCAGTATTTT. The variable domain in full, completed from reference TRBV9 and TRBJ2-3, reads DSGVTQTPKHLITATGQRVTLRCSPRSGDLSVYWYQQSLDQGLQFLIQYYNGEERAKGNILERFSAQQFPDLHSELNLSSLELGDSALYFCASSETSGTDTQYFGPGTRLTVL.

This chain links TRBV11-1 with TRBJ1-3; D possibly corresponds to TRBD1 (5 bases). Looked up from germline, CDR1 is SGHAT and CDR2 is FQDESV (reference sequence). V lost 5 bases and J lost 2, with 16 bases in between. The CDR3 spans 16 residues. The chain's CDR3 is CASSPAWGETGNTIYF. CDR3 in DNA: TGTGCCAGCAGCCCCGCCTGGGGGGAAACTGGAAACACCATATATTTT.

V is TRBV6-5 and J is TRBJ2-3, with D possibly being TRBD1 (6 bases). The V end was cut by 6 bases, the J end by 4 bases, with 14 bases between. This CDR3 has 14 residues. The germline V gene has CDR1 MNHEY and CDR2 SVGAGI. The CDR3 bases are TGTGCCAGCAGGTCCACAGGGTCGGCAGATACGCAGTATTTT. Its protein is CASRSTGSADTQYF.

The chain uses TRBV4-1 and TRBJ1-2; D possibly corresponds to TRBD1 (6 bases). Germline values: CDR1 MGHRA, CDR2 YSYEKL. The CDR3 sequence is 14 residues long. Trimming pared 4 bases from V and 8 bases from J, leaving 17 bases between. The CDR3 reads CASSREEQGWGYTF. The CDR3 bases are TGCGCCAGCAGCCGTGAGGAACAGGGCTGGGGCTACACCTTC.

The rearrangement uses TRBV7-9 and TRBJ2-1; D ambiguous. Germline lookup yields CDR1 SEHNR and CDR2 FQNEAQ (reference sequence). Trimming removed 5 bases at V and 4 bases at J, with 6 bases between. There are 12 residues in the CDR3. The CDR3 DNA is TGTGCCAGCAGCCAGATATACAATGAGCAGTTCTTC. Translation: CASSQIYNEQFF.

The chain has TRBV28 and TRBJ1-1, with D perhaps TRBD1 (5 bases). This CDR3 contains 14 residues. Germline V CDR1 and CDR2: MDHEN, SYDVKM. V lost 7 bases and J lost 5, with 17 bases in between. The CDR3 region is CASNAHTKGTEAFF. The CDR3 nucleotides read TGTGCCAGCAATGCACACACAAAGGGGACTGAAGCTTTCTTT.

The CDR3 sequence: CASSLGPGGETQYF. The CDR3 DNA sequence: TGTGCCAGCAGCTTAGGTCCGGGAGGAGAGACCCAGTACTTC. The rearrangement uses TRBV7-2 and TRBJ2-5, with 7 bases aligning to TRBD2. This CDR3 has 14 amino acids. V lost 1 base to trimming and J lost 4 bases; unmatched junction nucleotides: 3. Germline CDR1 is SGHTA and CDR2 is FQGNSA.

The J gene is TRBJ1-2, the V gene TRBV30, with D possibly matching TRBD1 (5 bases). Germline V gene data show CDR1 as GTSNPN and CDR2 as SVGIG (reference sequence). The V end was cut by 0 bases, the J end by 6 bases, with 17 bases between. The CDR3 totals 15 residues. The CDR3 region is CAWSVPPSGPNGYTF. The CDR3 DNA is TGTGCCTGGAGTGTACCACCCTCGGGACCTAATGGCTACACCTTC.

The chain uses TRBV5-1 and TRBJ1-1; no clear D gene. This CDR3 is 13 amino acids long. Per germline, CDR1 SGHRS and CDR2 YFSETQ. V lost 4 bases to trimming and J lost 5 bases, with 12 bases between them. Written as DNA, the CDR3 is TGCGCCAGCAGCACGGACGTACTTACTGAAGCTTTCTTT. Encoded protein: CASSTDVLTEAFF.

The chain couples TRBV6-5 to TRBJ2-5; D is possibly TRBD2 (5 bases). V lost 2 bases and J lost 9, with 13 bases in between. From germline, CDR1 is MNHEY and CDR2 SVGAGI. The CDR3 has 13 amino acids. CDR3 in amino acids: CASSYGLWRAQYF. CDR3 bases: TGTGCCAGCAGTTACGGGCTATGGCGGGCCCAGTACTTC.

This clone was observed a single time. V gene TRBV6-5 combines with J gene TRBJ1-1, with D uncertain. Germline-derived CDR1 and CDR2 are MNHEY and SVGAGI. Trimming stripped 4 bases from V and 1 base from J, with 13 bases between. The CDR3 extends over 15 amino acids. CDR3 in DNA: TGTGCCAGCAGTTCTCAGGACCTTCGGAACACTGAAGCTTTCTTT. Its translation: CASSSQDLRNTEAFF.

The rearrangement links TRBV12-5 to TRBJ2-2; a possible D gene is TRBD2 (5 bases). V was shortened by 1 base and J by 0 bases, with 6 bases between the two germline ends. The germline V gene has CDR1 LGHNT and CDR2 FRNRAP. The CDR3 spans 15 residues. The CDR3 DNA is TGTGCTAGTGGTTTGGGGACTGCGAACACCGGGGAGCTGTTTTTT. This sequence encodes CASGLGTANTGELFF.